This T cell receptor beta chain was sequenced in a study of T cell responses to AZD1222 COVID-19 vaccine. Study-wide background: Timing groups of about 4 and about 12 weeks for second doses were pooled.

Profiled with immunoSEQ multiplex PCR; TCRdb holds only in-frame clones, not every one. The sample yields about 110,000 clones, 85% to 90% seen once. On this clone: Its target is unknown.

The germline V gene has CDR1 MNHEY and CDR2 SMNVEV (reference sequence). Trimming shortened V by 6 bases and J by 1 base, and 10 bases separated the two germline ends. This CDR3 spans 13 amino acids. General study results and limits: Donors, mostly white British, included more females; clonal diversity was possibly underestimated. Spike-specific TCR breadth and depth grew following two AZD1222 doses.

The chain is built from TRBV27 and TRBJ2-7, with a tentative D call TRBD2 (5 bases). The sequences come from peripheral blood, collected on day 0 of AZD1222 vaccination. This sequence originates from an adult in good health. In DNA, the CDR3 is TGTGCCAGCAGACTAGGGTTATCCTACGAGCAGTACTTC. It is translated as CASRLGLSYEQYF.